This T cell receptor (beta chain) was identified in a study of CD8+CD57+ T cells in acquired aplastic anemia. Whole-study context: Some 9.9 million reads, on average, were obtained for CD4+ cells from healthy donors.

Only a few counts were recorded for this clonotype. Its ends do not fully match the called genes, so a read error is possible. CDR1 and CDR2 (germline): SQVTM, ANQGSEA. The CDR3 is made up of 13 amino acids. Genomic DNA templated the TCR beta VDJ and CDR3 profiling. A single record per CDR3 protein comes from TCRdb applying MiXCR to the reads. The sample carries over 150,000 distinct CDR3 sequences, 54% recorded once. The chain links TRBV29-1 to TRBJ1-1; the D is unclear. This receptor was obtained from a human donor in good health, serving as a control. The sequenced sample was sorted CD4+, CD8+, or CD8+CD57+ T cells (not recorded which) from PBMCs. CDR3: CSARQHLNTEASF. For the CDR3, the DNA is TGCAGCGCCCGACAACACTTGAACACTGAAGCTTCCTTT.